This T cell receptor beta chain was profiled in a study of cytomegalovirus exposure and HLA in healthy donors. Whole-study context: A prior analysis found 90 million to 120 million unique TCR beta sequences from around 180 million T cells. Unique TCRs from HLA-typed donors, 75 million to 100 million of them, were held in an early data release.

The PCR employed 60 Vbeta primers together with 13 Jbeta primers. Assay: immunoSEQ multiplex PCR; the TCRdb copy retains only in-frame clones and omits some. Counted here are fewer than 130,000 clones, about 80% occurring once; the ten biggest clones make up about 2.8%. This CDR3 comprises 16 residues. The germline CDR1 and CDR2 sequences are SGHRS and YFSETQ. V gave up 3 bases and J gave up 1 base; unmatched junction bases: 2. This clone is a singleton in its sample. What was sequenced was PBMCs. The receptor was derived from a man over 45 in good health and CMV-seropositive. This sequence joins TRBV5-1 and TRBJ2-5; 14 nucleotides align to TRBD2. The DNA for the CDR3 is TGCGCCAGCAGCTCGGGGACTAGCGGGGGCCAAGAGACCCAGTACTTC. Its translation is CASSSGTSGGQETQYF.